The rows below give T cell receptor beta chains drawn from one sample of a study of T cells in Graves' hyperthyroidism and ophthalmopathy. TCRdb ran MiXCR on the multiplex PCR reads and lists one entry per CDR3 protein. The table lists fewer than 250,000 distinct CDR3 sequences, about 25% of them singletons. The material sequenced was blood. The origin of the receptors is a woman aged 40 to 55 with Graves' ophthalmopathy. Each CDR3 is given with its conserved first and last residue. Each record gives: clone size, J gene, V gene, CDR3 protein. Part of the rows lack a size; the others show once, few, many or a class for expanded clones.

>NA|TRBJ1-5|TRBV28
CASSFGYQPQHF
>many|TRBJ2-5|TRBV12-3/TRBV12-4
CASRTRETQYF
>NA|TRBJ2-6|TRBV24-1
CATSGRTGLTGANVLTF
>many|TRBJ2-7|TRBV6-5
CASTNLNYEQYF
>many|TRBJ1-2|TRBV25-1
CASSEWGRGGYTF
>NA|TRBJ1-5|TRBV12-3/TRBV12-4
CASRPTTGGHQPQHF
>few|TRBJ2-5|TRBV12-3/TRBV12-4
CASSFRDRGETQYF
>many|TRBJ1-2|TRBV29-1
CSVPRPGRGGYTF
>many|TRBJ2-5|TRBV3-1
CASSQGGLAGGETQYF
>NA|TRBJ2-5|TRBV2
CASILGTDEQETQYF
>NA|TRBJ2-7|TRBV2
CASSEAPLAGTYEQYF
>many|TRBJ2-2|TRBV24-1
CATSDSTGWRNTGELFF
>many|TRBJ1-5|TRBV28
CASSSPGRDGNQPQHF
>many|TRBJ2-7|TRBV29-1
CSVRGQGAGEQYF
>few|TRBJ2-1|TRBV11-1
CASSPLAGGNNEQFF
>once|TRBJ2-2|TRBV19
CASSHEPGELFF
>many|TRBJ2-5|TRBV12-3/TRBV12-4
CASSNGLAEETQYF
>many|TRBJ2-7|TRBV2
CASSEARVPYEQYF
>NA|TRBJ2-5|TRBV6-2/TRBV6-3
CASGDTTWGATDYSQETQYF
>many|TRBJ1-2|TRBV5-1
CASSLSQEPSPGGYTF
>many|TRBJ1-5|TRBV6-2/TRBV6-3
CASSRGVAGNQPQHF
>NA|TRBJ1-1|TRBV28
CASRAGYTEAFF
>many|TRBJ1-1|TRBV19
CASKWGLNTEAFF
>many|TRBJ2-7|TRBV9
CASSLTSGEYEQYF
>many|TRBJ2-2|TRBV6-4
CASSDELDTGELFF
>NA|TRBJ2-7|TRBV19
CASSGQGVRHIYEQYF
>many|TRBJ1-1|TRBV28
CASSLTGVRTEAFF
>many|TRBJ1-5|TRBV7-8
CASSLGRHRNQPQHF
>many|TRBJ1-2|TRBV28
CASRNPTGIIANYGYTF
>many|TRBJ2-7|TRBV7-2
CASSSRTGGIYEQYF
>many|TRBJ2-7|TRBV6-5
CASSRVGSSYEQYF
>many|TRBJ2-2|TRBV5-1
CASKMGTDTGELFF
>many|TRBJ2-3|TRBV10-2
CASGDTQYF
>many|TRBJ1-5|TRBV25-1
CASRPTGWNQPQHF
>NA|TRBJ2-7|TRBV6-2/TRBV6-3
CASSSHQTGAYEQYF
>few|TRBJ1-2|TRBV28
CASSYRQGAGGYTF
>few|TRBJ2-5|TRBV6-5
CASSYSRGGRETQYF
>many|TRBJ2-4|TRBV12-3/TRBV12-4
CATAGLSAKNIQYF
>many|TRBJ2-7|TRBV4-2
CASSQDKREREQYF
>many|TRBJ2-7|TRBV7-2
CASSLVGGRAYEQYF
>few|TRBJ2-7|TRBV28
CASSSLTGTGASTSYEQYF